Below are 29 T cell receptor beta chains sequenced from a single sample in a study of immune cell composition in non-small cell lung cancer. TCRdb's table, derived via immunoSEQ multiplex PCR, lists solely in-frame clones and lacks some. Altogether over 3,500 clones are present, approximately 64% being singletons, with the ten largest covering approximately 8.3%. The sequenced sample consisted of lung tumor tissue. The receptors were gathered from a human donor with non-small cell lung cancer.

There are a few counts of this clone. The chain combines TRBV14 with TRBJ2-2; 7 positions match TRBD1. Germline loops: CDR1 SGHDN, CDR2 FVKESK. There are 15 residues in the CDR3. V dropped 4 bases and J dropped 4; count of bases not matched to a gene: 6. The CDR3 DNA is TGTGCCAGCAGCCCCTTGGACAGGCCCACCGGGGAGCTGTTTTTT. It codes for CASSPLDRPTGELFF.

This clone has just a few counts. This chain's CDR3 is CASSLTGMTQYF. The CDR3, as DNA: TGTGCCAGCAGCTTGACGGGTATGACCCAGTACTTC. The chain combines TRBV5-6 with TRBJ2-5; D gene uncertain. V dropped 1 base and J dropped 7 bases, with 8 bases sitting between them. The CDR3 totals 12 residues. CDR1 is SGHDT and CDR2 is YYEEEE in the germline V gene.

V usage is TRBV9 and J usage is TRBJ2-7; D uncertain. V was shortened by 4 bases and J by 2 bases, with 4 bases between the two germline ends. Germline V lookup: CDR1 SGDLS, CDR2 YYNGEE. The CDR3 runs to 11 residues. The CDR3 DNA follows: TGTGCCAGCAGCTTCACCTACGAGCAGTACTTC. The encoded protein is CASSFTYEQYF.

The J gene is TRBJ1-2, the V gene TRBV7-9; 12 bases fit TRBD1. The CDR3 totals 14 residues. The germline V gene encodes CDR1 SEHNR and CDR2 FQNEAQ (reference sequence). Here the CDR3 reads CALGTGGLSYGYTF. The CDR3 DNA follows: TGTGCTCTCGGGACAGGGGGCTTGAGCTATGGCTACACCTTC. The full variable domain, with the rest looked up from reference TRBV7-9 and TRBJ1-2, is DTGVSQNPRHKITKRGQNVTFRCDPISEHNRLYWYRQTLGQGPEFLTYFQNEAQLEKSRLLSDRFSAERPKGSFSTLEIQRTEQGDSAMYLCALGTGGLSYGYTFGSGTRLTVV.

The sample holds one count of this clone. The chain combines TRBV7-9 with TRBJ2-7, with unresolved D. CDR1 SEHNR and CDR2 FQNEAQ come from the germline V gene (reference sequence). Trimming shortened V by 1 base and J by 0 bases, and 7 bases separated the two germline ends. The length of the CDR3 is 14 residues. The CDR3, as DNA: TGTGCCAGCAGCTTAGACTACTCCTCCTACGAGCAGTACTTC. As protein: CASSLDYSSYEQYF.

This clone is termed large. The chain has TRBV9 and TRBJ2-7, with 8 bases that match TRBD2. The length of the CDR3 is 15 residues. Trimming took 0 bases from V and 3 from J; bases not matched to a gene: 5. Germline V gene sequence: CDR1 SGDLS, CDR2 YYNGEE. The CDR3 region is CASSVEAGGIYEQYF. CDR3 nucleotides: TGTGCCAGCAGCGTAGAGGCGGGGGGTATCTACGAGCAGTACTTC. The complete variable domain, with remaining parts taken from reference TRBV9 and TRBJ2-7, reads DSGVTQTPKHLITATGQRVTLRCSPRSGDLSVYWYQQSLDQGLQFLIQYYNGEERAKGNILERFSAQQFPDLHSELNLSSLELGDSALYFCASSVEAGGIYEQYFGPGTRLTVT.

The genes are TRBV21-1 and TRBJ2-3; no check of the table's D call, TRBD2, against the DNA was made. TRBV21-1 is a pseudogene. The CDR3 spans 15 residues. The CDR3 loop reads CASSKGGRGRDTQYF. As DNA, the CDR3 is TGTGCCAGCAGCAAAGGCGGGCGGGGACGAGATACGCAGTATTTT.

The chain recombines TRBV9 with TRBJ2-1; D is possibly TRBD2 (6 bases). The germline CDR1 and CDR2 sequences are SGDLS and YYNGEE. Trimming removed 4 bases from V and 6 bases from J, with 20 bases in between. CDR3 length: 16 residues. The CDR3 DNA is TGTGCCAGCAGCCCGAGTGGAGGGGTGGGAGGCAATGAGCAGTTCTTC. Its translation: CASSPSGGVGGNEQFF.

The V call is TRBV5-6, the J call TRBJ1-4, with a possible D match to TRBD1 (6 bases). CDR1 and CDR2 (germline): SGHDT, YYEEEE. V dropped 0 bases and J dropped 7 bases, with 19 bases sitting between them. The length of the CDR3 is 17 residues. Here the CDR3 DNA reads TGTGCCAGCAGCTTGGCCGGGCAGGGGACACGGGGTGAAAAACTGTTTTTT. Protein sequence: CASSLAGQGTRGEKLFF.

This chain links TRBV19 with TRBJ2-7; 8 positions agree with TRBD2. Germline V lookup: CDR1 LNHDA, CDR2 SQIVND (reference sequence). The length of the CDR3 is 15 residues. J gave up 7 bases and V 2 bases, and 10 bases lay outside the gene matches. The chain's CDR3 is CASSISISGGGEQYF. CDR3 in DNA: TGTGCCAGTAGTATATCCATCAGCGGGGGAGGTGAGCAGTACTTC.

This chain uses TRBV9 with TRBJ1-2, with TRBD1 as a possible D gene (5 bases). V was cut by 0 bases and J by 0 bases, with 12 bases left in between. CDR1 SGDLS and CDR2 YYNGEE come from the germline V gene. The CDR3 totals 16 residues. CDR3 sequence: CASSVAGASTNYGYTF. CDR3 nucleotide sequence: TGTGCCAGCAGCGTAGCTGGGGCCAGCACTAACTATGGCTACACCTTC.

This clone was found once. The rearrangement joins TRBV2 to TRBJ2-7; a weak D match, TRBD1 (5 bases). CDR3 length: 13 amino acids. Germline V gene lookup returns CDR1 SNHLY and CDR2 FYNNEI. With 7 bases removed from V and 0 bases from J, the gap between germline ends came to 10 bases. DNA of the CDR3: TGTGCCAGCATCAGGGCGATCTCCTACGAGCAGTACTTC. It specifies CASIRAISYEQYF.

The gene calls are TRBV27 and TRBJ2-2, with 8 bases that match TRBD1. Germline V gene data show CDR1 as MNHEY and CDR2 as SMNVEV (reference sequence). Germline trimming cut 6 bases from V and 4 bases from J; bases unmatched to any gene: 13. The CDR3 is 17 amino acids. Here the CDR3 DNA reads TGTGCCAGCAGACATGGCCTCGGACAGGGAAGCACCGGGGAGCTGTTTTTT. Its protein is CASRHGLGQGSTGELFF.

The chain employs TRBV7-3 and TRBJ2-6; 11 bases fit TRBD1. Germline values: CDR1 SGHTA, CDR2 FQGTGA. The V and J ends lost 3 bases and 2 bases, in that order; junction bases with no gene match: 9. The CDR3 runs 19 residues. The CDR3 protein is CASSFTDRGPLPGANVLTF. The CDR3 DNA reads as TGTGCCAGCAGCTTCACGGACAGGGGGCCCCTTCCTGGGGCCAACGTCCTGACTTTC.

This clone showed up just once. The CDR3 spells CASSSGQGRETQYF. The CDR3 nucleotides are TGTGCCAGCAGCTCGGGACAGGGTCGGGAGACCCAGTACTTC. This chain joins TRBV7-9 and TRBJ2-5, with 9 bases identical to TRBD1. The CDR3 is 14 residues long. The junction had 5 bases not matched to a gene; V was cut back by 4 bases and J by 5 bases. Germline assignment: CDR1 SEHNR and CDR2 FQNEAQ (reference sequence). Complete variable domain (other parts from reference TRBV7-9 and TRBJ2-5): DTGVSQNPRHKITKRGQNVTFRCDPISEHNRLYWYRQTLGQGPEFLTYFQNEAQLEKSRLLSDRFSAERPKGSFSTLEIQRTEQGDSAMYLCASSSGQGRETQYFGPGTRLLVL.

DNA for the CDR3: TGCGCCAGCAGCGGGGGACAGGGGGTGTACGAGCAGTACTTC. Its protein is CASSGGQGVYEQYF. V and J are TRBV5-1 and TRBJ2-7, with 11 bases identical to TRBD1. Trimming removed 4 bases from V and 4 bases from J; junction bases left unmatched: 4. CDR1 and CDR2 (germline): SGHRS, YFSETQ. The CDR3 contains 14 residues.

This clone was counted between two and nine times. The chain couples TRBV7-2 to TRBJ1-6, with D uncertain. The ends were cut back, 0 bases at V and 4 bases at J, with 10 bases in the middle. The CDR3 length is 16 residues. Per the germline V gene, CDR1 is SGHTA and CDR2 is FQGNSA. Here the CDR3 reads CASSLAHVLYNSPLHF. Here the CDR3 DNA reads TGTGCCAGCAGCTTAGCCCATGTCCTATATAATTCACCCCTCCACTTT.

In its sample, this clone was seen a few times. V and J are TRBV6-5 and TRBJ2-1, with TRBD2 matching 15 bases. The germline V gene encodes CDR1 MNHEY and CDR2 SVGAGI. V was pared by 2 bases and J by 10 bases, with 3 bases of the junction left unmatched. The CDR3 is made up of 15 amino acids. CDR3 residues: CASSYPGLAGGEQFF. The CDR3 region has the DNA TGTGCCAGCAGTTACCCGGGACTAGCGGGGGGAGAGCAGTTCTTC.

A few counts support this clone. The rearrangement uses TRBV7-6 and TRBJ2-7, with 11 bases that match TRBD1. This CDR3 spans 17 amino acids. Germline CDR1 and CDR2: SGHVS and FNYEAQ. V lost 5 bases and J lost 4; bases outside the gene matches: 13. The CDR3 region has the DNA TGTGCCAGCAGCCCCCCGGCCATTGGGGACAGGGGGTACGAGCAGTACTTC. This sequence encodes CASSPPAIGDRGYEQYF.

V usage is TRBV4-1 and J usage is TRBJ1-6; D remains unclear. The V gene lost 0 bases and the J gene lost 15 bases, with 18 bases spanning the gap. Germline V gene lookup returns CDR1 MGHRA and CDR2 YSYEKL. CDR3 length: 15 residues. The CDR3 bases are TGCGCCAGCAGCCAAGATCGTGCGCCGGGGATCTTCCTCCACTTT. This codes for CASSQDRAPGIFLHF.

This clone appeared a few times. The CDR3 here is CASSSRTDGELFF. As DNA, the CDR3 is TGTGCCAGCAGCTCCCGGACAGACGGGGAGCTGTTTTTT. J is TRBJ2-2 and V is TRBV11-3, with D perhaps TRBD1 (6 bases). There are 13 residues in the CDR3. The germline V gene encodes CDR1 SGHNT and CDR2 YENEEA. V lost 4 bases, J lost 7 bases, and 10 bases lay in between.

CDR3 sequence reads: CASSRRGINYGYTF. CDR3 DNA sequence: TGTGCCAGTAGTAGGAGGGGCATTAACTATGGCTACACCTTC. V is TRBV19 and J is TRBJ1-2, with a weak D call TRBD1 (5 bases). Germline-derived CDR1 and CDR2 are LNHDA and SQIVND (reference sequence). Trimming left V 4 bases short and J 1 base short, with 10 bases between. The CDR3 is 14 amino acids.

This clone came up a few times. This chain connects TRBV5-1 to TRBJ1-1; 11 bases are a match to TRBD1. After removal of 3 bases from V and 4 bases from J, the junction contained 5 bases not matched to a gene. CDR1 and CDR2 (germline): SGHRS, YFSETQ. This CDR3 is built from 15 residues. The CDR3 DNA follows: TGCGCCAGCAGCTGGGCGGGACAGGGGGGCACTGAAGCTTTCTTT. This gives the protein CASSWAGQGGTEAFF.

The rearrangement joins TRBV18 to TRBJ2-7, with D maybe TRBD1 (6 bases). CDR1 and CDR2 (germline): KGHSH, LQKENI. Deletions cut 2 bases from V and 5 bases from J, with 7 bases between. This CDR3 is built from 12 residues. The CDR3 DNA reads TGTGCCAGCTCACCAAGGACAGACGAGCAGTACTTC. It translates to CASSPRTDEQYF.

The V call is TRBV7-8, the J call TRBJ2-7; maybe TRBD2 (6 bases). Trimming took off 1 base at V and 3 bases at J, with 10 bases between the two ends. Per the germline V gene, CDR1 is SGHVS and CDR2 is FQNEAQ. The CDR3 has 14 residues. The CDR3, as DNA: TGTGCCAGCAGCTTAGTAGCTAGCGACTACGAGCAGTACTTC. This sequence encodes CASSLVASDYEQYF.

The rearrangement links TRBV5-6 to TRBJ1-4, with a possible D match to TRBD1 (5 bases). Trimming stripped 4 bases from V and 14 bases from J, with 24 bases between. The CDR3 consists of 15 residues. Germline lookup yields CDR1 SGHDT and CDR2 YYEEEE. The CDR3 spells CASSDRGTPFLGLFF. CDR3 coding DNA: TGTGCCAGCAGCGATCGGGGGACTCCCTTCCTCGGGCTGTTTTTT.

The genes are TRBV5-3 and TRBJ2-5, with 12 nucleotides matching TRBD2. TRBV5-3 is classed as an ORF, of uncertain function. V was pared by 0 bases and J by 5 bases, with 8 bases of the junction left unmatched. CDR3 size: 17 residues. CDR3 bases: TGTGCCAGAAGCTTGGTCCTAGCGGGAGGGCCCGAGGAGACCCAGTACTTC. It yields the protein CARSLVLAGGPEETQYF.

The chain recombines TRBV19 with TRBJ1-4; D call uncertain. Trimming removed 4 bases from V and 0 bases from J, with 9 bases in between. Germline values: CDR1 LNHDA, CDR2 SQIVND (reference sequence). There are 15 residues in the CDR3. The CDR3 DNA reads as TGTGCCAGTAGTACCCAGGTGGCAACTAATGAAAAACTGTTTTTT. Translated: CASSTQVATNEKLFF. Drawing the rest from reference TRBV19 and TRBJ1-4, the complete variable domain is DGGITQSPKYLFRKEGQNVTLSCEQNLNHDAMYWYRQDPGQGLRLIYYSQIVNDFQKGDIAEGYSVSREKKESFPLTVTSAQKNPTAFYLCASSTQVATNEKLFFGSGTQLSVL.

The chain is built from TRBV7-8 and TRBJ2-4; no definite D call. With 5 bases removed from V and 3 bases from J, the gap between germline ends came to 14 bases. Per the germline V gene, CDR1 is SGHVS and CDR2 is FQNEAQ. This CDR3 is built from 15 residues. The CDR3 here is CASSPDTYSKNIQYF. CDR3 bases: TGTGCCAGCAGCCCCGATACATACAGCAAAAACATTCAGTACTTC.